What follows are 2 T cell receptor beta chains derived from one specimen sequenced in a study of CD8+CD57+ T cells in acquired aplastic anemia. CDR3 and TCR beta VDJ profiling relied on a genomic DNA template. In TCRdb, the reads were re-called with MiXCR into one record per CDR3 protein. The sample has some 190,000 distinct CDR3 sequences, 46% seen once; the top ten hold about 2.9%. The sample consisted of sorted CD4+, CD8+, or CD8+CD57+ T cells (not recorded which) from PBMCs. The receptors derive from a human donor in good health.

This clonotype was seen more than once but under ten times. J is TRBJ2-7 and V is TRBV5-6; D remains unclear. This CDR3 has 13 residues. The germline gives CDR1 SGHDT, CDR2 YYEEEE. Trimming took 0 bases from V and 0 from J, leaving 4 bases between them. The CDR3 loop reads CASSLGASYEQYF. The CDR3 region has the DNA TGTGCCAGCAGCTTGGGAGCCTCCTACGAGCAGTACTTC.

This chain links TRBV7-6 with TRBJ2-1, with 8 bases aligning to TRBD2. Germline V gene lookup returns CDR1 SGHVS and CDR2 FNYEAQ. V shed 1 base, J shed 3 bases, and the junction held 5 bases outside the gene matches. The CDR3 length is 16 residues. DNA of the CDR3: TGTGCCAGCAGCTTAGAAGCGGGAGAATACTACAATGAGCAGTTCTTC. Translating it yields CASSLEAGEYYNEQFF.